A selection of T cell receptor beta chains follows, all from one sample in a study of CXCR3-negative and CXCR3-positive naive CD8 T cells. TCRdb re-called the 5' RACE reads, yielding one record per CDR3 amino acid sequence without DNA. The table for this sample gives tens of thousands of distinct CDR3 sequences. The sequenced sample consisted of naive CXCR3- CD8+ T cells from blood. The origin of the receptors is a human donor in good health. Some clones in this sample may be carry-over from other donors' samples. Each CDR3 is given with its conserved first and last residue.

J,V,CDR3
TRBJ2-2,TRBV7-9,CASSSSPTSAGELFF
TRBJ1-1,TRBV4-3,CASSQDRGSLNTEAFF
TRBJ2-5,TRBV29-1,CSVALAGGPMRETQYF
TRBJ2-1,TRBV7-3,CASSPGLATMYNEQFF
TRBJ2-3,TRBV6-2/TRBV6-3,CASSLNGGGVDTQYF
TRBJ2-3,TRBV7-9,CASSSVRGVYDTDTQYF
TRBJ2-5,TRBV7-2,CASSLPSSAADQETQYF
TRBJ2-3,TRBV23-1,CASSPEDGQGSTDTQYF
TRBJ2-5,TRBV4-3,CASSQGPSGGQETQYF
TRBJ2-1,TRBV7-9,CASSSGNNNEQFF
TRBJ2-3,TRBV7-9,CASSPWRGPDTQYF
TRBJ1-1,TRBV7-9,CASSSMGTEAFF
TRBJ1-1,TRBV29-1,CSVPGGLVTEAFF
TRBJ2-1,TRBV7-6,CASSLAYRDRGPYNEQFF
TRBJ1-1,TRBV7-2,CASSLDLTMNTEAFF
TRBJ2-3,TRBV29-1,CSVQGWPSTDTQYF
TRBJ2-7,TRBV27,CASSLSTGQGRYEQYF
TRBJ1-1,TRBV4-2,CASSQGIHSVDAFF
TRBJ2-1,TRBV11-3,CASSLGLEEIGYNEQLF
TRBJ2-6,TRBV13,CASRGSGANVLTF
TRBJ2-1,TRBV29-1,CSVERDNEQFF
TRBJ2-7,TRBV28,CASSLIQGAYEQYF
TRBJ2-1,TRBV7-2,CASEAYNEQFF
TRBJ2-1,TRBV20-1,CSARDSGTNYNEQFF